This T cell receptor (beta chain) was found in a study of blood T cell repertoires in COVID-19. Overall study: Spain, Italy and the United States supplied samples that represented acute and convalescent COVID-19. The analysed material was cDNA or gDNA that came from T cells, B-cell-depleted T cells, or PBMCs.

Authors' analysis steps: Reference gene primer amplification gave estimated nucleated cell counts. Data came from immunoSEQ multiplex PCR; TCRdb stores just in-frame clones and leaves some out. Clone size and V and J calls were adopted from that table, with D and trimming inferred from the DNA. The sample lists around 140,000 clones, 88% seen once, with 10% in the top ten. The V end lost 1 base, the J end lost 8 bases, and 10 bases lay between the germline ends. Germline lookup yields CDR1 SGHRS and CDR2 YFSETQ. The CDR3 contains 13 residues. The chain uses TRBV5-1 and TRBJ2-1; D remains ambiguous. The source material was peripheral blood. The receptor was isolated from a man aged 50 to 59 with acute or convalescent COVID-19. The CDR3 here is CASSLMGLDEQFF. The CDR3 nucleotides read TGCGCCAGCAGCTTGATGGGCCTGGATGAGCAGTTCTTC.